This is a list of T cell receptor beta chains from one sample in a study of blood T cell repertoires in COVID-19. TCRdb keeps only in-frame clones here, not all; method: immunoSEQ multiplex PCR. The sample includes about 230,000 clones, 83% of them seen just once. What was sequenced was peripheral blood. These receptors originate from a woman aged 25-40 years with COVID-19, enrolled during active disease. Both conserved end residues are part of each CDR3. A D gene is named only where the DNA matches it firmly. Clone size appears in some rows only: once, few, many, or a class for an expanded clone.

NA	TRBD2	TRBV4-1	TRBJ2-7	TGCGCCAGCAGCCTAGCGGGACCAGAGGAGCAGTACTTC	CASSLAGPEEQYF
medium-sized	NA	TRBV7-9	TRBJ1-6	TGTGCCAGCAGCTCGACAAGTAATAATTCACCCCTCCACTTT	CASSSTSNNSPLHF
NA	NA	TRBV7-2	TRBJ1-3	TGTGCCAGCAGCTTAGGGAGGGAATTCATAGGAAACACCATATATTTT	CASSLGREFIGNTIYF
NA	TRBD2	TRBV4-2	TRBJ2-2	TGTGCCAGCAGCCAAGAAGCCGGGAGGGACACCGGGGAGCTGTTTTTT	CASSQEAGRDTGELFF
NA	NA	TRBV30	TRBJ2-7	TGTGCCTGGTCCTATGGGGCTCGTGAGCAGTACTTC	CAWSYGAREQYF
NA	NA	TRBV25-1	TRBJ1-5	TGTGCCAGCAGTGAATACAGGGTGCATCAGCCCCAGCATTTT	CASSEYRVHQPQHF
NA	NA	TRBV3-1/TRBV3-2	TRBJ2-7	TGTGCCAGCAGCCAAGTAGAGGGCAACGAGCAGTACTTC	CASSQVEGNEQYF
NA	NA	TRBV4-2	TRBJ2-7	TGTGCCAGCAGTCCTTACCCAGAGGACTCCTACGAGCAGTACTTC	CASSPYPEDSYEQYF
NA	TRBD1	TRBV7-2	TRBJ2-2	TGTGCCAGCAGCTTGGCACCAGGGGGCACCGGGGAGCTGTTTTTT	CASSLAPGGTGELFF
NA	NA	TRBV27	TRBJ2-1	TGTGCCAGCAAGGGGGTGAACAATGAGCAGTTCTTC	CASKGVNNEQFF
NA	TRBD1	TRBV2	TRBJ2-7	TGTGCCAGCAACCGGGACAGGGACCCCTACGAGCAGTACTTC	CASNRDRDPYEQYF
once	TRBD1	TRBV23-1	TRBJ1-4	TGCGCCAGCAGTCAAGACAGGGGGGGAGGTGAAAAACTGTTTTTT	CASSQDRGGGEKLFF
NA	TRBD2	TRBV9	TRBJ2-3	TGTGCCAGCAGCGTAGCTCCTAGCGGGAGGGCCGGCACAGATACGCAGTATTTT	CASSVAPSGRAGTDTQYF
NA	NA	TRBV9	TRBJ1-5	TGTGCCAGCAGCGTAGGGGGGGGCGCGGGTCAGCCCCAGCATTTT	CASSVGGGAGQPQHF
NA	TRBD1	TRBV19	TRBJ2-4	TGTGCCAGTCGGGACAGGGGGCTTGGAAACATTCAGTACTTC	CASRDRGLGNIQYF
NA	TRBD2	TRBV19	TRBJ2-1	TGTGCCAGTAGTATTCTCGGGACTAGCACCCGTGAGCAGTTCTTC	CASSILGTSTREQFF
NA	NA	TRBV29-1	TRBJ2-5	TGCAGCGCAACCCCCTCCGGTACAGCAGGAGAGACCCAGTACTTC	CSATPSGTAGETQYF
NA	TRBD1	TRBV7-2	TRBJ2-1	TGTGCCAGCAGCCGCCCGGGACAGGGCGTATATGAGCAGTTCTTC	CASSRPGQGVYEQFF
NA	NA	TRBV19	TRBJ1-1	TGTGCCAGTAGTATAGAGCCAGTAAACACTGAAGCTTTCTTT	CASSIEPVNTEAFF
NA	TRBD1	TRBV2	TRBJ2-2	TGTGCCAGCAGTGCGAATAGGGGGCGAATTGGCGGGGAGCTGTTTTTT	CASSANRGRIGGELFF
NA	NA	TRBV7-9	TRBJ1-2	TGTGCCAGCAGCTTATGGACAAGTGGCTACACCTTC	CASSLWTSGYTF
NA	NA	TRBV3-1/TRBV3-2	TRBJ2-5	TGTGCCAGCAGCCAAGTACCAGGGGCCCAAGAGACCCAGTACTTC	CASSQVPGAQETQYF
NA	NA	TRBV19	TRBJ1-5	TGTGCCAGTAGTATCCGGGTAGCTGCGGGCAATCAGCCCCAGCATTTT	CASSIRVAAGNQPQHF